This paragraph covers one T cell receptor beta chain sequence. The antigen it binds to is not known. No clone much larger than this one lies a single base away; base qualities are absent. These data are taken from a study of graft-versus-host responses after intestinal transplantation (dated by TCRdb to the early 2020s). At the level of the whole study: The transplants that recipients received were multivisceral, liver-intestinal, or isolated intestinal. Anti-thymocyte globulin induction was given to all recipients, followed by maintenance tacrolimus and steroids for 2 to 3 years. Graft-versus-host and host-versus-graft alloreactive T cell clones were tracked in the graft, circulation and bone marrow after intestinal transplantation using bulk TCR-beta CDR3 sequencing. To identify alloreactive clones, pre-transplant mixed lymphocyte reaction products were sequenced and then compared with unstimulated pre-transplant donor and recipient T cells. The cohort enrolled 24 intestinal transplant recipients, one of whom was a retransplant, and a few patients without pretransplant specimens were excluded. Donor T cell macrochimerism was defined as a peak of at least 4% donor T cells among recipient peripheral blood mononuclear cells. Samples from three later patients were sequenced in-house on an Illumina MiSeq with MiXCR processing rather than by the commercial service.

According to the study, the label for this sample's time point signals: cells obtained before transplantation from donor or recipient. CD3+CD4+ and CD3+CD8+ populations were FACS-sorted from unstimulated pre-transplant donor and recipient cells taken from spleen or lymph nodes. The method behind the library was the immunoSEQ multiplex PCR assay. In most patients, genomic DNA was isolated using the Qiagen DNeasy Blood and Tissue Kit and sent frozen to Adaptive Biotechnologies for TCR sequencing. For most patients, high-throughput TCR-beta CDR3 sequencing of genomic DNA was performed by Adaptive Biotechnologies. As for the original processing: TCR sequencing data were retrieved from Adaptive's ImmunoSEQ software for roughly 20 patients, whereas a few other patients were processed with MiXCR and VDJtools. CD4 versus CD8 sorting errors were corrected by removing sequences found in both subsets at a frequency ratio below 5:1. CDR3 nucleotide sequences shared between donor and recipient were removed because their origin could not be assigned. To be classed as alloreactive, a clone needed at least 2-fold expansion over unstimulated cells and a minimum CFSE-low frequency of 0.002% (template counts) or 0.001% (read counts). Clones detected in sequenced pre-transplant spleen, lymph node, or MLR CFSE-low populations of the donor or recipient were defined as mappable. Cumulative frequency of alloreactive clones was calculated as a percentage of all sequences weighted by copy number. TCRdb's version of the immuneACCESS table is confined to in-frame rearrangements and falls short of the full clone set. An unresolved V gene accounts for under half of the shortfall where checked; the remainder is of unknown origin. V and J calls and clone size follow that table, whereas D and trimming were derived from the DNA. Counted in this sample were about 100,000 clones; 91% of them appeared once. The ten largest account for roughly 0.2% of the sample.

The full study reports these points: GvH clones were found in recipient bone marrow, and some of the GvH clones appeared earlier in ileal mucosa or blood, which is consistent with an intestinal mucosal origin. Early after transplant, peak levels of circulating GvH clones were associated with declines in HvG clones. High GvH to HvG T cell clonal ratios were observed in the allografts of patients with donor T cell macrochimerism. The relatively low number and heterogeneity of intestinal transplant patients limited the conclusions.

The specimen was unstimulated CD4+ T cells sorted from spleen or lymph node cells, collected before transplant. This receptor was identified in a human donor who was the organ donor for an intestinal transplant.

The CDR3 protein is CASSTGFPNSPLHF. Read as DNA, the sequence is TGTGCCAGCAGCACAGGGTTTCCTAATTCACCCCTCCACTTT. The V and J segments used are TRBV7-3 and TRBJ1-6, with TRBD1 perhaps the D gene, on 6 matching bases. CDR1 and CDR2, looked up from the germline V gene, are SGHTA and FQGTGA. Relative to germline, V is 5 bases shorter and J is 6 bases shorter, with 11 bases between their ends. From cysteine to phenylalanine, the CDR3 is 14 amino acids long. The DNA shown is the 42-base CDR3, in frame from base 1.